This T cell receptor (beta chain) is from a study of cytomegalovirus exposure and HLA in healthy donors. Study-wide results and limits: Equally common other TCR beta chains were less clonally expanded than HLA-associated ones, a later analysis found. V- and J-gene trimming of TCR beta was linked (in a later analysis) to a missense DCLRE1C variant.

Notes on this clone: Its specificity is not known.

The CDR3 runs 15 residues. Trimming removed 0 bases from V and 0 bases from J, with 11 bases in between. Germline V gene sequence: CDR1 GTSNPN, CDR2 SVGIG (reference sequence). With 60 Vbeta and 13 Jbeta primers, the PCR was carried out. The table came from immunoSEQ multiplex PCR; TCRdb's copy has only in-frame clones and leaves some out. Here the sample spans about 240,000 clones, 80% to 90% being singletons. Sequencing used PBMCs. V is TRBV30 and J is TRBJ1-1; D is possibly TRBD1 (6 bases). This clonotype originated in a girl between 2 and 10 years old in good health and CMV-seronegative. The CDR3 nucleotides are TGTGCCTGGAGTGTTCAGGACAGACTGAACACTGAAGCTTTCTTT. This codes for CAWSVQDRLNTEAFF.